This paragraph reports one T cell receptor beta chain. The ends were cut back, 7 bases at V and 4 bases at J, with 19 bases in the middle. The CDR3 is 16 amino acids. Germline CDR1 reads KGHDR; CDR2 reads SFDVKD. The sample belongs to a study of blood T cell repertoires in COVID-19. Looking at the study overall: The United States, Italy and Spain supplied acute and convalescent COVID-19 samples.

TCRdb keeps only in-frame clones here, not all; method: immunoSEQ multiplex PCR. The sample records about 80,000 clones, around 84% being singletons. The receptor comes from a man in his fifties or sixties with acute or convalescent COVID-19. Material for sequencing was peripheral blood. The chain recombines TRBV24-1 with TRBJ1-3, with no clear D. The chain's CDR3 is CATRTRGGQRGNTIYF. The CDR3 bases are TGTGCCACCAGGACCCGGGGAGGGCAAAGGGGAAACACCATATATTTT.